A single sample gave rise to the 24 T cell receptor beta chains below, sequenced in a study of Graves' ophthalmopathy and Graves' hyperthyroidism. The authors amplified TCR beta CDR3 regions from RNA transcripts. First-round RT-PCR with HTBI primers preceded a second-round multiplex PCR. Using its own MiXCR run on the multiplex PCR reads, TCRdb lists one record per CDR3 protein. The sample records approximately 700,000 distinct CDR3 sequences, 40% being singletons. Sequenced sample: peripheral blood. The receptors originated from an adult man with Graves' ophthalmopathy.

V usage is TRBV30 and J usage is TRBJ2-7, with D possibly being TRBD1 (5 bases). Trimming stripped 1 base from V and 7 bases from J, with 11 bases between. This CDR3 is 12 amino acids long. Germline lookup yields CDR1 GTSNPN and CDR2 SVGIG (reference sequence). In DNA form, the CDR3 reads TGTGCCTGGAGTGGGCTCCCAGGGGAGCAGTACTTC. Translating it yields CAWSGLPGEQYF.

About this clonotype itself: Germline and junction disagree at one end, which may indicate a read error. The V call is TRBV7-9, the J call TRBJ1-4; 7 nucleotides align to TRBD1. CDR1 and CDR2 from the germline V gene are SEHNR and FQNEAQ (reference sequence). This CDR3 region has 15 residues. For the CDR3, the DNA is TGTGCCAGCAGCTTAGCGGGGACAGCAAATGAAGAACTGTTTTTT. Translating gives CASSLAGTANEELFF.

The chain carries TRBV6-1 and TRBJ1-1; D gene unclear. Trimming removed 7 bases at V and 6 bases at J, with 12 bases between. Per the germline V gene, CDR1 is MNHNS and CDR2 is SASEGT. The CDR3 totals 12 residues. This CDR3 is CASTLISAEAFF. The DNA for the CDR3 is TGTGCCAGCACCCTGATTTCAGCTGAAGCTTTCTTT.

The chain carries TRBV10-3 and TRBJ2-7; perhaps TRBD2 as D (6 bases). Deletions cut 11 bases from V and 3 bases from J, with 26 bases between. Germline CDR1 and CDR2: ENHRY and SYGVKD. This CDR3 region has 16 residues. CDR3 coding DNA: TGTGCCTGCAGTTACTTGGAGGAGGGGATGGGCTACGAGCAGTACTTC. It yields the protein CACSYLEEGMGYEQYF.

The chain has TRBV11-2 and TRBJ2-7; D gene ambiguous. Germline lookup yields CDR1 SGHAT and CDR2 FQNNGV. V lost 5 bases and J 7 bases, leaving 12 bases between the germline ends. This CDR3 comprises 12 residues. The CDR3 nucleotides are TGTGCCAGCAGCCAAGATTTGGGAGAGCAGTACTTC. This translates into CASSQDLGEQYF.

This chain uses TRBV7-9 with TRBJ2-7; 7 nucleotides agree with TRBD2. The germline CDR1 and CDR2 sequences are SEHNR and FQNEAQ (reference sequence). The trim removed 5 bases at V and 3 bases at J, leaving 10 bases unmatched. The CDR3 extends over 15 amino acids. The CDR3 DNA sequence: TGTGCCAGCAGCCAAGTTTGGGAGGGAGGCTACGAGCAGTACTTC. Its translation: CASSQVWEGGYEQYF.

Ten or more counts support this clonotype. V gene TRBV29-1 combines with J gene TRBJ2-7; 7 bases are a match to TRBD2. From germline, CDR1 is SQVTM and CDR2 ANQGSEA. V lost 4 bases, J lost 3 bases, and 6 bases stayed unmatched. The CDR3 sequence is 13 residues long. The CDR3 here is CSVVALADYEQYF. The CDR3 DNA is TGCAGCGTTGTAGCGCTAGCGGACTACGAGCAGTACTTC.

The chain recombines TRBV25-1 with TRBJ2-2; 7 positions match TRBD1. CDR3 length: 14 amino acids. Germline CDR1 is MGHDK and CDR2 is SYGVNS. The V and J ends lost 7 bases and 5 bases, in that order; junction bases with no gene match: 7. This chain's CDR3 is CASNRQGGTGELFF. DNA of the CDR3: TGTGCCAGCAATCGACAGGGTGGAACCGGGGAGCTGTTTTTT.

The chain uses TRBV6-2 or TRBV6-3 and TRBJ2-7; the D gene is possibly TRBD1 (5 bases). V dropped 10 bases and J dropped 4 bases, with 20 bases sitting between them. This CDR3 region has 14 residues. The germline V gene has CDR1 MNHEY and CDR2 SVGEGT. The CDR3 nucleotides are TGTGCCACCTCAAGGGGCGTAGGATATTACGAGCAGTACTTC. It specifies CATSRGVGYYEQYF.

This clonotype showed up just a few times. J is TRBJ1-2 and V is TRBV6-5, with 9 bases fitting TRBD1. The V and J ends lost 0 bases and 7 bases, in that order; junction bases with no gene match: 6. The germline CDR1 and CDR2 sequences are MNHEY and SVGAGI. The CDR3 has 15 residues. The CDR3 region is CASSYSPDRGGGYTF. In DNA form, the CDR3 reads TGTGCCAGCAGTTACTCGCCGGACAGGGGAGGTGGCTACACCTTC.

The chain links TRBV9 to TRBJ2-7; 9 bases align to TRBD1. The CDR3 totals 13 residues. The germline V gene has CDR1 SGDLS and CDR2 YYNGEE. The ends lost 7 bases at V and 3 bases at J; junction bases unmatched: 5. CDR3 DNA: TGTGCCAGCCCGGGACAGGGCCGCTACGAGCAGTACTTC. It is translated as CASPGQGRYEQYF.

Concerning this clonotype: One end of the junction is discordant with germline, which a read error may explain. V and J are TRBV7-7 and TRBJ2-5; the D is unclear. Germline loops: CDR1 SSHAT, CDR2 FNYEAQ (reference sequence). This CDR3 spans 12 amino acids. CDR3: CASSLDKVTQYF. The CDR3 DNA follows: TGTGCTAGCAGCCTCGACAAAGTGACCCAGTACTTC.

This clonotype was seen more than once but under ten times. The rearrangement links TRBV16 to TRBJ1-2; no clear D gene. The germline V gene encodes CDR1 KGHSY and CDR2 FQNENV. V lost 2 bases and J lost 1, with 14 bases in between. CDR3 length: 16 amino acids. In DNA form, the CDR3 reads TGTGCCAGCAGCCAAGTTCCGGGCCTACTTAACTATGGCTACACCTTC. Amino acid sequence: CASSQVPGLLNYGYTF.

This sequence joins TRBV10-2 and TRBJ2-6; D not resolved. Germline V gene data show CDR1 as WSHSY and CDR2 as SAAADI. Trimming cost V 6 bases and J 0 bases, with 9 bases left between them. This CDR3 is built from 15 residues. This CDR3 is CASSPASSGANVLTF. Here the CDR3 DNA reads TGCGCCAGCAGCCCCGCTAGCTCTGGGGCCAACGTCCTGACTTTC.

This chain connects TRBV11-2 to TRBJ1-1; weak D call: TRBD1 (6 bases). CDR3 length: 15 amino acids. Germline values: CDR1 SGHAT, CDR2 FQNNGV. The germline V and J ends were trimmed by 1 base and 3 bases, with 12 bases remaining between them. Written as DNA, the CDR3 is TGTGCCAGCAGCTTAGGGACAGCAGTCGACACTGAAGCTTTCTTT. Amino acid sequence: CASSLGTAVDTEAFF.

To note about this clonotype: This clone may be a read error of a much larger clone one base away. The conserved phenylalanine or tryptophan normally closing the CDR3 is absent here, so this likely arose from a read error. This chain links TRBV29-1 with TRBJ1-2; the D is unclear. The CDR3 is made up of 16 amino acids. Germline values: CDR1 SQVTM, CDR2 ANQGSEA. The V end was cut by 0 bases, the J end by 1 base, with 15 bases between. Here the CDR3 reads CSVEDGGQDFNYGYTL. In DNA form, the CDR3 reads TGCAGCGTTGAAGATGGCGGGCAGGATTTTAACTATGGCTACACCCTC.

This clonotype was recorded at least ten times. This chain joins TRBV10-2 and TRBJ2-7; D is perhaps TRBD1 or TRBD2 (5 bases each). V was clipped by 6 bases and J by 3 bases, with 15 bases between them. Germline CDR1 reads WSHSY; CDR2 reads SAAADI. This CDR3 contains 14 residues. The CDR3 protein is CASRAQDGNYEQYF. CDR3 DNA: TGCGCCAGCAGAGCACAGGACGGGAACTACGAGCAGTACTTC.

This clonotype showed up just a few times. The genes are TRBV10-3 and TRBJ2-7, with D perhaps TRBD2 (6 bases). Per germline, CDR1 ENHRY and CDR2 SYGVKD. The CDR3 spans 12 residues. V was shortened by 5 bases and J by 7 bases, with 12 bases between the two germline ends. The DNA of the CDR3 is TGTGCCATCAGTAACCCCCGGGGGGAGCAGTACTTC. Translating gives CAISNPRGEQYF.

This clonotype showed up many times. This chain links TRBV2 with TRBJ2-7; D might be TRBD2 (6 bases). CDR3 length equals 14 residues. Germline loops: CDR1 SNHLY, CDR2 FYNNEI. V lost 0 bases to trimming and J lost 7 bases, with 13 bases between them. In DNA form, the CDR3 reads TGTGCCAGCAGTGAAGCGGGACTGCCCCGGGAGCAGTACTTC. Amino acids: CASSEAGLPREQYF.

The chain couples TRBV20-1 to TRBJ1-5; 8 nucleotides match TRBD1. The CDR3 is made up of 14 amino acids. CDR1 DFQATT and CDR2 SNEGSKA come from the germline V gene (reference sequence). With V trimmed by 0 bases and J by 6 bases, 4 bases remained unmatched. CDR3: CSARETGASQPQHF. Here the CDR3 DNA reads TGCAGTGCTAGAGAGACAGGGGCGAGTCAGCCCCAGCATTTT.

The chain joins TRBV7-2 to TRBJ2-5; D unresolved. The CDR3 is made up of 13 amino acids. V gave up 5 bases and J gave up 5 bases, with 12 bases separating them. Germline values: CDR1 SGHTA, CDR2 FQGNSA. The DNA for the CDR3 is TGTGCCAGCAGCCCCACCCTGGGGGAGACCCAGTACTTC. Translating gives CASSPTLGETQYF.

The rearrangement uses TRBV6-1 and TRBJ2-7, with 7 bases aligning to TRBD2. This CDR3 is 11 amino acids long. The germline CDR1 and CDR2 sequences are MNHNS and SASEGT. The junction had 8 bases not matched to a gene; V was cut back by 5 bases and J by 13 bases. In DNA form, the CDR3 reads TGTGCCAGCAGTTACGGCGGGGGAAGCTACTTC. This codes for CASSYGGGSYF.

In this sample, this clonotype turned up once. The chain is built from TRBV14 and TRBJ2-5; no definite D call. This CDR3 has 12 amino acids. V was shortened by 4 bases and J by 7 bases, with 10 bases between the two germline ends. Germline CDR1 and CDR2: SGHDN and FVKESK. CDR3 DNA: TGTGCCAGCAGCCTCCACACGGGGACCCAGTACTTC. Its protein product is CASSLHTGTQYF.

As regards this clonotype: Possible read error: a much larger clone is one base away. The rearrangement links TRBV10-3 to TRBJ1-3; no firm D call. Germline assignment: CDR1 ENHRY and CDR2 SYGVKD. The CDR3 is made up of 11 amino acids. CDR3 in DNA: TGTGCCAGCAGTTACCGAAACACCATATATTTT. Translating it yields CASSYRNTIYF.